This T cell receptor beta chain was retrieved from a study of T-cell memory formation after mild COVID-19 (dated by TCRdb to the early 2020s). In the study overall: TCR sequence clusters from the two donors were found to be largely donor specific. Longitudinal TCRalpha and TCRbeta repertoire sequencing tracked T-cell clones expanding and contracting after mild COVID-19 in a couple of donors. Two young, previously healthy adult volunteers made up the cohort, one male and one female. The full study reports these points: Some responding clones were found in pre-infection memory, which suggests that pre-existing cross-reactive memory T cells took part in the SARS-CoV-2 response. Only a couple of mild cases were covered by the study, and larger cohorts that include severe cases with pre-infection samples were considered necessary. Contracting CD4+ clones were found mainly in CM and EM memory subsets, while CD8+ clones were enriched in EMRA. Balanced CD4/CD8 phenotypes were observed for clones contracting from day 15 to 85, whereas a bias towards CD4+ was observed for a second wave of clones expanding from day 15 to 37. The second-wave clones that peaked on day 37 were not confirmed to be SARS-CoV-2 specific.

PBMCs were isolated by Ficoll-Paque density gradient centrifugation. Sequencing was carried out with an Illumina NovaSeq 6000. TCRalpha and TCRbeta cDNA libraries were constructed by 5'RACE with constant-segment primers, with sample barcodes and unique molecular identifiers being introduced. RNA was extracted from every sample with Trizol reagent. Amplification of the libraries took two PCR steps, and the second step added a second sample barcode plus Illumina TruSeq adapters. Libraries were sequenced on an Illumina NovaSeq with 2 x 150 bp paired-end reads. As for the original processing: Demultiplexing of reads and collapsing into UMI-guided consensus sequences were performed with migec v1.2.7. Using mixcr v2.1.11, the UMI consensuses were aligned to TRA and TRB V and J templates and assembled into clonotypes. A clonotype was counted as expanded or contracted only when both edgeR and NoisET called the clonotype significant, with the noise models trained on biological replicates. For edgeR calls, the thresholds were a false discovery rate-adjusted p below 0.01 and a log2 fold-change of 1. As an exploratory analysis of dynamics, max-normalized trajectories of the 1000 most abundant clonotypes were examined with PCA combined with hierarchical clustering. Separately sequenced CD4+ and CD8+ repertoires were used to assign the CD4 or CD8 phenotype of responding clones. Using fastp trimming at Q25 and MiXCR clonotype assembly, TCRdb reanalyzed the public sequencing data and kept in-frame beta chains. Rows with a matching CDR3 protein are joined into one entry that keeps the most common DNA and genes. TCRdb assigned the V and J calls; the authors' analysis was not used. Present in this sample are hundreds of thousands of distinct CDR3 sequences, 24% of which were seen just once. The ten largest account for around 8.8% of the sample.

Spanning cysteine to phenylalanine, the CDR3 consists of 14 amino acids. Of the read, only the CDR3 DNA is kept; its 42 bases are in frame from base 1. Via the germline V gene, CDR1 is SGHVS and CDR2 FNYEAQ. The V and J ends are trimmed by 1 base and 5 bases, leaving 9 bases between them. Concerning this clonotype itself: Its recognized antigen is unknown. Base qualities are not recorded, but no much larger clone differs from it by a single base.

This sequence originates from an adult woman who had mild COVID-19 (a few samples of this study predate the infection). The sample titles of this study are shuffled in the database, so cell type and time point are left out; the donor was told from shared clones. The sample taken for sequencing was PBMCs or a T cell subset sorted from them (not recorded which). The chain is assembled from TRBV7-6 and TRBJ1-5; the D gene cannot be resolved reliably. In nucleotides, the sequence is TGTGCCAGCAGCTTAGGAGGGCTTGATCAGCCCCAGCATTTT. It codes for CASSLGGLDQPQHF.